This T cell receptor (beta chain) originates from a study of blood T cells in healthy people across ages. A word on this clonotype: Its antigen is as yet unknown.

This CDR3 comprises 14 residues. V dropped 10 bases and J dropped 4 bases, with 18 bases sitting between them. From germline, CDR1 is SGHTS and CDR2 YDEGEE. Then a second PCR, running about 6 to 12 cycles, was carried out with a sample-barcoded 5' primer and a J-beta primer mix. TCRdb called the 5' RACE reads again in MiXCR, with one record for every CDR3 protein. The sample contains around 800,000 distinct CDR3 sequences, 62% of which appear only once. Study-wide points: As age increased, TCR beta diversity per million T cells fell in a roughly linear fashion. Unsorted PBMCs ruled out conclusive naive versus antigen-experienced comparison. Lack of knowledge of donor CMV status possibly confounded expanded clonotype changes.

The source material was blood. The rearrangement links TRBV5-8 to TRBJ2-1, with D perhaps TRBD1 (6 bases). This TCR was sampled from a young man in good health. CDR3 in DNA: TGTGCCGTCCGACGGGACACCGTATACAATGAGCAGTTCTTC. This codes for CAVRRDTVYNEQFF. The full variable domain, in which reference TRBV5-8 and TRBJ2-1 provide the parts outside the CDR3, is EAGVTQSPTHLIKTRGQQATLRCSPISGHTSVYWYQQALGLGLQFLLWYDEGEERNRGNFPPRFSGRQFPNYSSELNVNALELEDSALYLCAVRRDTVYNEQFFGPGTRLTVL.